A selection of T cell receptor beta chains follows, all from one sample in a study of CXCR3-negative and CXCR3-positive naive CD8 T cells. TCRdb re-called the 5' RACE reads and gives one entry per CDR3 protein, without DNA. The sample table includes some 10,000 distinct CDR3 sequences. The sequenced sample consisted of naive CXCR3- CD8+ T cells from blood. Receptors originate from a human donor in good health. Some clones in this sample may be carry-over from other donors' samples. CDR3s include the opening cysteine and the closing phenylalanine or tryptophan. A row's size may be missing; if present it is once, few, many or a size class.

CASSGSSGPREQFF,-,TRBJ2-1,TRBV2,14
CASSPTDRDQETQYF,medium-sized,TRBJ2-5,TRBV18,15
CASSQDGASGTFIEQFF,-,TRBJ2-1,TRBV4-2,17
CASSTRQRGTDTQYF,-,TRBJ2-3,TRBV11-3,15
CASSLSGAGTEAFF,-,TRBJ1-1,TRBV27,14
CASSLRADSSYNEQFF,-,TRBJ2-1,TRBV7-3,16
CASTPGGDGELFF,medium-sized,TRBJ2-2,TRBV6-1,13
CASSPRSSINEQFF,-,TRBJ2-1,TRBV14,14
CASSKALREENNEQFF,-,TRBJ2-1,TRBV21-1,16
CASSLEEYSGYTF,medium-sized,TRBJ1-2,TRBV5-6,13
CASSQGLANEKLFF,-,TRBJ1-4,TRBV4-1,14
CASSLGVGQKETQYF,-,TRBJ2-5,TRBV28,15
CASSLEQARDGYTF,-,TRBJ1-2,TRBV5-1,14
CSARDHRTASYNEQFF,-,TRBJ2-1,TRBV20-1,16
CASSEGPGGTEAFF,medium-sized,TRBJ1-1,TRBV5-1,14
CASSFGSQYGYTF,medium-sized,TRBJ1-2,TRBV7-9,13
CASSAGTYDEQFF,-,TRBJ2-1,TRBV5-6,13
CASIRSQSERRGTDTQYF,medium-sized,TRBJ2-3,TRBV7-4,18
CSALTRGELFF,-,TRBJ2-2,TRBV29-1,11
CASSWGVTESSYEQYF,-,TRBJ2-7,TRBV5-1,16
CASSQHQETQYF,medium-sized,TRBJ2-5,TRBV4-1,12
CASSAAEGPQFF,medium-sized,TRBJ2-1,TRBV9,12
CASSLGGANEQFF,medium-sized,TRBJ2-1,TRBV7-9,13
CASSSDRGGLAGAYEQYF,-,TRBJ2-7,TRBV18,18
CASSYSNRAFHYNEQFF,-,TRBJ2-1,TRBV6-5,17
CATRTGEHMNTEAFF,-,TRBJ1-1,TRBV6-2/TRBV6-3,15
CSVEGGSADTQYF,-,TRBJ2-3,TRBV29-1,13
CASSERTSGTSDTQYF,-,TRBJ2-3,TRBV9,16
CASSLLSGNSPLHF,-,TRBJ1-6,TRBV28,14
CASRTYGTSSYNEQFF,medium-sized,TRBJ2-1,TRBV12-3/TRBV12-4,16
CASSRDTGELFF,medium-sized,TRBJ2-2,TRBV6-6,12
CASSEDRPTTNEKLFF,medium-sized,TRBJ1-4,TRBV25-1,16
CATSRASGASTDTQYF,-,TRBJ2-3,TRBV15,16
CASSSLSERSYNEQFF,medium-sized,TRBJ2-1,TRBV11-2,16
CASSRRQGRIGTESFF,-,TRBJ1-1,TRBV19,16
CSAGEALEAFF,medium-sized,TRBJ1-1,TRBV20-1,11
CASSPILEAGGPKNIQYF,-,TRBJ2-4,TRBV12-3/TRBV12-4,18
CASSLSRDREDYEQYF,-,TRBJ2-7,TRBV28,16